The 25 T cell receptor beta chains below come from one sample, sequenced in a study of cytomegalovirus exposure and HLA in healthy donors. PCR was performed using 60 Vbeta and 13 Jbeta primers. Produced via immunoSEQ multiplex PCR; TCRdb's table is partial and in-frame only. The sample includes 75,000 to 95,000 clones. Sequenced material: PBMCs. The receptors derive from a girl under 18 in good health and CMV-seropositive.

The V gene is TRBV5-4, the J gene TRBJ2-5; possibly TRBD1 for D (6 bases). Trimming removed 2 bases at V and 5 bases at J, with 13 bases between. Germline CDR1 and CDR2: SGHNT and YYREEE (reference sequence). CDR3 length equals 14 residues. Here the CDR3 DNA reads TGTGCCAGCAGCTTTTGGAAGGGGGTGGAGACCCAGTACTTC. Protein product: CASSFWKGVETQYF.

J is TRBJ1-6 and V is TRBV19; tentatively, D is TRBD1 (6 bases). Germline loops: CDR1 LNHDA, CDR2 SQIVND (reference sequence). The CDR3 is made up of 14 amino acids. Trimming removed 1 base from V and 6 bases from J, with 7 bases in between. The CDR3 nucleotides are TGTGCCAGTAGTATAGCACAGGGTAATTCACCCCTCCACTTT. Its translation: CASSIAQGNSPLHF. Together with reference TRBV19 and TRBJ1-6, the CDR3 gives the full variable domain: DGGITQSPKYLFRKEGQNVTLSCEQNLNHDAMYWYRQDPGQGLRLIYYSQIVNDFQKGDIAEGYSVSREKKESFPLTVTSAQKNPTAFYLCASSIAQGNSPLHFGNGTRLTVT.

The rearrangement links TRBV4-1 to TRBJ1-2; possibly TRBD1 for D (6 bases). This CDR3 has 16 amino acids. The V and J ends lost 4 bases and 7 bases respectively, with 22 bases between them. Germline V gene data show CDR1 as MGHRA and CDR2 as YSYEKL. The CDR3 loop reads CASSLLLHTGFAGYTF. As DNA, the CDR3 is TGCGCCAGCAGCCTATTACTACACACAGGGTTTGCTGGCTACACCTTC.

For this clone: The same CDR3 is also encoded by other DNA sequences in this sample. This rearrangement joins TRBV29-1 to TRBJ1-4; D may be TRBD1 (5 bases). The length of the CDR3 is 11 residues. Trimming cost V 6 bases and J 7 bases, with 9 bases left between them. CDR1 SQVTM and CDR2 ANQGSEA come from the germline V gene. The CDR3 region has the DNA TGCAGCGTAGGGGTGGGTGAAAAACTGTTTTTT. It translates to CSVGVGEKLFF.

For the CDR3, the DNA is TGTGCCAGCAGTTTCCCCCGGGGGGGTAACTACGAGCAGTACTTC. This encodes CASSFPRGGNYEQYF. The genes are TRBV28 and TRBJ2-7, with 8 bases fitting TRBD2. The CDR3 is made up of 15 amino acids. Germline lookup yields CDR1 MDHEN and CDR2 SYDVKM. The ends lost 3 bases at V and 3 bases at J; junction bases unmatched: 7.

This chain uses TRBV11-1 with TRBJ2-2; D might be TRBD1 (6 bases). The V end was cut by 5 bases, the J end by 1 base, with 14 bases between. This CDR3 has 16 amino acids. CDR1 SGHAT and CDR2 FQDESV come from the germline V gene (reference sequence). The CDR3 nucleotides read TGTGCCAGCAGCCCCCGGAGAGGGGGGAACACCGGGGAGCTGTTTTTT. Its protein is CASSPRRGGNTGELFF.

This rearrangement joins TRBV9 to TRBJ2-3; TRBD1 aligns across 7 bases. Trimming took 0 bases from V and 3 from J; bases not matched to a gene: 4. The CDR3 contains 15 residues. Germline V lookup: CDR1 SGDLS, CDR2 YYNGEE. The CDR3 DNA reads as TGTGCCAGCAGCGTAGAGGGGGCGAGGACAGATACGCAGTATTTT. It yields the protein CASSVEGARTDTQYF.

The chain combines TRBV7-2 with TRBJ1-4, with 10 bases identical to TRBD1. In germline, CDR1 is SGHTA, CDR2 FQGNSA. The CDR3 is made up of 15 amino acids. J gave up 5 bases and V 5 bases, and 5 bases lay outside the gene matches. CDR3 in DNA: TGTGCCAGCAGCAGACAGGGGGCAGAAAATGAAAAACTGTTTTTT. It yields the protein CASSRQGAENEKLFF.

This chain joins TRBV14 and TRBJ2-5; 8 bases are a match to TRBD2. The V segment lost 1 base and the J segment 5 bases; nucleotides outside the gene matches: 9. From germline, CDR1 is SGHDN and CDR2 FVKESK. The CDR3 spans 16 residues. The CDR3 sequence: CASSQVGVAGTETQYF. The CDR3, as DNA: TGTGCCAGCAGCCAAGTTGGGGTAGCGGGGACGGAGACCCAGTACTTC.

This chain links TRBV4-1 with TRBJ1-5; D is undetermined. Trimming shortened V by 0 bases and J by 7 bases, and 13 bases separated the two germline ends. CDR1 and CDR2 from the germline V gene are MGHRA and YSYEKL. The CDR3 runs 15 residues. The CDR3 loop is CASSQDRGMGQPQHF. The DNA of the CDR3 is TGCGCCAGCAGCCAAGATCGAGGGATGGGCCAGCCCCAGCATTTT.

This rearrangement joins TRBV18 to TRBJ2-1, with TRBD1 matching 7 bases. Germline loops: CDR1 KGHSH, CDR2 LQKENI. V shed 0 bases, J shed 9 bases, and the junction held 5 bases outside the gene matches. The CDR3 runs to 14 residues. The DNA for the CDR3 is TGTGCCAGCTCACCACCCGCGGACAGGTTTGAGCAGTTCTTC. The encoded protein is CASSPPADRFEQFF.

J is TRBJ1-2 and V is TRBV4-2, with TRBD1 identical over 9 bases. The CDR3 covers 16 residues. From germline, CDR1 is LGHNA and CDR2 YNFKEQ. The ends lost 0 bases at V and 3 bases at J; junction bases unmatched: 5. CDR3 sequence: CASSQEVDRGYYGYTF. Written as DNA, the CDR3 is TGTGCCAGCAGCCAAGAGGTAGACAGGGGGTACTATGGCTACACCTTC.

The V call is TRBV28, the J call TRBJ2-1, with D possibly matching TRBD2 (5 bases). From germline, CDR1 is MDHEN and CDR2 SYDVKM. The CDR3 extends over 14 amino acids. V gave up 6 bases and J gave up 7 bases, with 16 bases separating them. CDR3 coding DNA: TGTGCCAGCAGGGCCCTCGGGGAGCCAAATGAGCAGTTCTTC. Translated: CASRALGEPNEQFF.

This chain links TRBV5-1 with TRBJ2-5, with TRBD2 identical over 7 bases. Germline CDR1 reads SGHRS; CDR2 reads YFSETQ. The CDR3 extends over 15 amino acids. Unmatched junction bases numbered 8, after V lost 4 bases and J lost 2 bases. The CDR3 coding sequence is TGCGCCAGCAGCGCGGGGATCGGGGGGCAAGAGACCCAGTACTTC. It translates to CASSAGIGGQETQYF. The whole variable domain, filled in from reference TRBV5-1 and TRBJ2-5, reads KAGVTQTPRYLIKTRGQQVTLSCSPISGHRSVSWYQQTPGQGLQFLFEYFSETQRNKGNFPGRFSGRQFSNSRSEMNVSTLELGDSALYLCASSAGIGGQETQYFGPGTRLLVL.

The V gene is TRBV29-1, the J gene TRBJ1-2; no clear D gene. Looked up from germline, CDR1 is SQVTM and CDR2 is ANQGSEA. V was shortened by 3 bases and J by 1 base, with 9 bases between the two germline ends. CDR3 length: 13 amino acids. The DNA of the CDR3 is TGCAGCGTTGACATAGGAGGTAACTATGGCTACACCTTC. It yields the protein CSVDIGGNYGYTF.

The rearrangement joins TRBV13 to TRBJ1-3, with D uncertain. The V gene's germline CDR1 is PRHDT and CDR2 FYEKMQ (reference sequence). CDR3 length: 16 amino acids. The germline V and J ends were trimmed by 5 bases and 1 base, with 15 bases remaining between them. The CDR3 sequence: CASSPGILGSGNTIYF. As DNA, the CDR3 is TGTGCCAGCAGCCCAGGCATTTTGGGTTCTGGAAACACCATATATTTT. Filled out from reference TRBV13 and TRBJ1-3, the complete variable domain reads AAGVIQSPRHLIKEKRETATLKCYPIPRHDTVYWYQQGPGQDPQFLISFYEKMQSDKGSIPDRFSAQQFSDYHSELNMSSLELGDSALYFCASSPGILGSGNTIYFGEGSWLTVV.

This sequence joins TRBV5-6 and TRBJ2-7; 9 nucleotides align to TRBD2. V lost 0 bases and J lost 3; bases outside the gene matches: 7. CDR1 is SGHDT and CDR2 is YYEEEE in the germline V gene. CDR3 length: 16 amino acids. The CDR3 loop is CASSLAPGLAHYEQYV. The CDR3 DNA reads as TGTGCCAGCAGCTTGGCGCCGGGACTAGCTCACTACGAGCAGTACGTC.

This sequence joins TRBV4-1 and TRBJ2-5; the D is unclear. Germline V lookup: CDR1 MGHRA, CDR2 YSYEKL. V was pared by 0 bases and J by 0 bases, with 5 bases between. The CDR3 contains 14 residues. The CDR3 protein is CASSQDRDQETQYF. The CDR3 nucleotides are TGCGCCAGCAGCCAAGATCGGGACCAAGAGACCCAGTACTTC.

The CDR3 loop reads CASSLTGVEGPQPQHF. The CDR3 DNA sequence: TGTGCCAGCAGTTTGACAGGGGTAGAAGGTCCTCAGCCCCAGCATTTT. This chain links TRBV27 with TRBJ1-5; 8 bases fit TRBD1. The germline gives CDR1 MNHEY, CDR2 SMNVEV (reference sequence). Unmatched junction bases numbered 10, after V lost 3 bases and J lost 6 bases. There are 16 residues in the CDR3.

V and J are TRBV10-3 and TRBJ1-1; D unresolved. CDR3 size: 13 residues. Per the germline V gene, CDR1 is ENHRY and CDR2 is SYGVKD. With 10 bases removed from V and 0 bases from J, the gap between germline ends came to 12 bases. As DNA, the CDR3 is TGTGCCACCTACCGAGACATGAACACTGAAGCTTTCTTT. This sequence encodes CATYRDMNTEAFF.

The rearrangement links TRBV2 to TRBJ1-3, with 10 bases identical to TRBD1. V shed 8 bases and J 4 bases; nucleotides not matched to a gene: 11. The CDR3 is 16 amino acids. Germline assignment: CDR1 SNHLY and CDR2 FYNNEI. The CDR3 protein is CASSTGTGALGNTIYF. CDR3 nucleotide sequence: TGTGCCAGCTCAACCGGGACAGGGGCGTTGGGAAACACCATATATTTT.

The chain recombines TRBV7-9 with TRBJ2-1, with 7 bases lining up with TRBD2. Germline loops: CDR1 SEHNR, CDR2 FQNEAQ (reference sequence). The ends lost 1 base at V and 8 bases at J; junction bases unmatched: 14. CDR3 length: 17 amino acids. In nucleotides, the CDR3 is TGTGCCAGCAGCTTAGGGGAACGGGGGGAGGTAGTCGATGAGCAGTTCTTC. Translating it yields CASSLGERGEVVDEQFF.

V is TRBV4-3 and J is TRBJ2-7; the match to TRBD2 covers 9 bases. From germline, CDR1 is LGHNA and CDR2 YSLEER. The V segment lost 0 bases and the J segment 1 base; nucleotides outside the gene matches: 7. The CDR3 is 17 amino acids. In DNA, the CDR3 is TGCGCCAGCAGCCAAGAAGTCCTAGCGGGACGTTCCTACGAGCAGTACTTC. Translating gives CASSQEVLAGRSYEQYF.

The V gene is TRBV27, the J gene TRBJ2-5, with TRBD1 matching 9 bases. The CDR3 has 15 amino acids. Germline trimming cut 2 bases from V and 0 bases from J; bases unmatched to any gene: 1. Germline CDR1 is MNHEY and CDR2 is SMNVEV (reference sequence). In nucleotides, the CDR3 is TGTGCCAGCAGTTTAGGGACAGGGTACCAAGAGACCCAGTACTTC. Translation gives CASSLGTGYQETQYF.

CDR3 sequence reads: CASSNAGTEYGYTF. The DNA of the CDR3 is TGTGCCAGCAGCAATGCCGGGACAGAATATGGCTACACCTTC. The J gene is TRBJ1-2, the V gene TRBV9; TRBD1 agrees at 7 bases. V shed 4 bases, J shed 5 bases, and the junction held 8 bases outside the gene matches. The CDR3 has 14 amino acids. CDR1 is SGDLS and CDR2 is YYNGEE in the germline V gene.